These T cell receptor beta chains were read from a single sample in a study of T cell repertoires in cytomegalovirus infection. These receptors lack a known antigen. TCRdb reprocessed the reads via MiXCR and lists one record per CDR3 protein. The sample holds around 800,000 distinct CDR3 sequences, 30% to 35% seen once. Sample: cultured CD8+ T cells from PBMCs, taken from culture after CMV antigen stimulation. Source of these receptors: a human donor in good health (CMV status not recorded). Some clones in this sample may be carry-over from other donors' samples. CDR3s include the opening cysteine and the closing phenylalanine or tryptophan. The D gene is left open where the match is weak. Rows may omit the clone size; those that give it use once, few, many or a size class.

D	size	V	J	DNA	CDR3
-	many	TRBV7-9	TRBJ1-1	TGTGCCAGCAGCCAAGTAAAAGGGGTTATAGGCGAGACTTTCTTT	CASSQVKGVIGETFF
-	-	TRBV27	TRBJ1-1	TGTGCCAGCACCCTGGGGCAGAAAGCTTTCTTT	CASTLGQKAFF
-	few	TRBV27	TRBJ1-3	TGTGCCAGCAGTCCATTCCCCCTCGAGCCGGGAATAAACACCATATATTTT	CASSPFPLEPGINTIYF
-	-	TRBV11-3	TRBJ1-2	TGTGCCAGCAGCCTCCCGTTGACTAACTATGGCTACACCTTC	CASSLPLTNYGYTF
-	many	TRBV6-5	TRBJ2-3	TGTGCCAGCAGTTACGGTTCGGATACGCAGTATTTT	CASSYGSDTQYF
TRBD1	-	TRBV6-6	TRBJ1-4	TGTGCCAGCAGACTAGACAGGGTTGAAAAACTGTTTTTT	CASRLDRVEKLFF
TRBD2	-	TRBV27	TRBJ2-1	TGTGCCAGCAGCAGGACTAGCGGGGCCCACAATGAGCAGTTCTTC	CASSRTSGAHNEQFF
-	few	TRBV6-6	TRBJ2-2	TGTGCCAGCACTGGACCCGGGACGGGAGAGATTCACACCGGGGAGCTGTTTTTT	CASTGPGTGEIHTGELFF
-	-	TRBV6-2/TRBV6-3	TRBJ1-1	TGTGCCAGCAGTGAAATCCCGGGACAATCGAACACTGAAGCTTTCTTT	CASSEIPGQSNTEAFF
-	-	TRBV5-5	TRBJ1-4	TGTGCCAGCAGCTTTGGGCCAAGGGAGAGGAGAAATGAAAAACTGTTTTTT	CASSFGPRERRNEKLFF
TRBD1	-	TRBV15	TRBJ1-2	TGTACCACCAGCCAAAGGGACAGCTCCGGTGATGGCTACACCTTC	CTTSQRDSSGDGYTF
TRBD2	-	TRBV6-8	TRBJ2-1	TGTGCCAGCAGGACGATCAGGGCGGGGGGTTACAATGAGCAGTTCTTC	CASRTIRAGGYNEQFF
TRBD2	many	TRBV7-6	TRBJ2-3	TGTGCCAGCAGCTTAGGGACTAGCGGGGGCCTCACAGATACGCAGTATTTT	CASSLGTSGGLTDTQYF
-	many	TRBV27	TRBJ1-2	TGTGCCAGCAGTTCACTAGGACCGGTAGGAAACTATGGCTACACCTTC	CASSSLGPVGNYGYTF
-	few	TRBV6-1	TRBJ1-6	TGTGCCAGCAGCAACAGGAGTTCACCCCTCCACTTT	CASSNRSSPLHF
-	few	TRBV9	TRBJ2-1	TGTGCCAGCAGCCCCGCTAGAACTTACAATGAGCAGTTCTTC	CASSPARTYNEQFF
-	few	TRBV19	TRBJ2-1	TGTGCCAGTAGTATGGGGAAGCCAACCTGGGTTGAGCAGTTCTTC	CASSMGKPTWVEQFF
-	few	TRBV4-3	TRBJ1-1	TGCGCCAGCAGCCATCTTACGGGGAACACTGAAGCTTTCTTT	CASSHLTGNTEAFF
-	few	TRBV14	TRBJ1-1	TGTGCCAGCAGCCATCTGGTTTACACTGAAGCTTTCTTT	CASSHLVYTEAFF
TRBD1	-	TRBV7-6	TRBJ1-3	TGTGCCAGCAGCCCCCGGGACAGGGGTCGAAACACCATATATTTT	CASSPRDRGRNTIYF
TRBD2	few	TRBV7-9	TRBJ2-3	TGTGCCAGCAGCCCCCAAGGGGCTAGCGGGGAGTTCGCAGATACGCAGTATTTT	CASSPQGASGEFADTQYF
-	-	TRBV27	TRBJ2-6	TGTGCCAGCAGACCCGGGACTTTCCACTCTGGGGCCAACGTCCTGACTTTC	CASRPGTFHSGANVLTF